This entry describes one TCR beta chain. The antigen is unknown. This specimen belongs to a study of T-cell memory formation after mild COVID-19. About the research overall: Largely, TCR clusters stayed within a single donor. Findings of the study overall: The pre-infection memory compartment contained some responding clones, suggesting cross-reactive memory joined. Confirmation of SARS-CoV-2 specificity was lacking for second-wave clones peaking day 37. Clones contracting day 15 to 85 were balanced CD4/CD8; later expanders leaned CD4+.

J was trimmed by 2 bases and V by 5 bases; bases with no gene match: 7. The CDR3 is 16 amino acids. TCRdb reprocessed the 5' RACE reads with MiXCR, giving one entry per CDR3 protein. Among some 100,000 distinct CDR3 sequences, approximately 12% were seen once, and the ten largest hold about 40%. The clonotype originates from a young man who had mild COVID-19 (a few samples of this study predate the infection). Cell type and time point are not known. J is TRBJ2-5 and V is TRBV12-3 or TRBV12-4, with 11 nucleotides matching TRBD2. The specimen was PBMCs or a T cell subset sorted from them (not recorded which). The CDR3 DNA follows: TGTGCCAGCAGTCCCCTGGGGACTAGCGGACAAGAGACCCAGTACTTC. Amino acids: CASSPLGTSGQETQYF.